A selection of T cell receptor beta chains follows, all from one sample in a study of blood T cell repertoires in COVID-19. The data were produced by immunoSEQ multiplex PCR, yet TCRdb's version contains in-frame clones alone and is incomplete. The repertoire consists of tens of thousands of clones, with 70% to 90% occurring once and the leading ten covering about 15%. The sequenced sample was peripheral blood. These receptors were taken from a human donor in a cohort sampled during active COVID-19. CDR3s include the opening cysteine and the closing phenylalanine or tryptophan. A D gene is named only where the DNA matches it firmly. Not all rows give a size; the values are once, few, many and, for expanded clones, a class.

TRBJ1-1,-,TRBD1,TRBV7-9,CASSLSGQGGTAFF,TGTGCCAGCAGCTTATCAGGACAGGGAGGAACAGCTTTCTTT
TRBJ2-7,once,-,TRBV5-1,CASSPRDPYEQYF,TGCGCCAGCAGCCCGCGGGACCCCTACGAGCAGTATTTC
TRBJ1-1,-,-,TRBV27,CASSLRQGILNTEAFF,TGTGCCAGCAGTTTGAGGCAGGGAATCTTGAACACTGAAGCTTTCTTT
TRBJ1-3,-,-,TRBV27,CASSRKRGYGNTIYF,TGTGCCAGCAGTCGCAAGCGAGGGTACGGAAACACCATATATTTT
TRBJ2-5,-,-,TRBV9,CASSVAAGQKETQYF,TGTGCCAGCAGCGTCGCGGCGGGCCAAAAAGAGACCCAGTACTTC
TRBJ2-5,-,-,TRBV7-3,CASSSTTAETQYF,TGTGCCAGCAGCTCCACGACAGCCGAGACCCAGTACTTC
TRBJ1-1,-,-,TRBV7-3,CASSPTPNTEAFF,TGTGCCAGCAGCCCGACACCTAACACTGAAGCTTTCTTT
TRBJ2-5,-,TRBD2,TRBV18,CASSPPGGAKKTQYF,TGTGCCAGCTCACCACCGGGAGGGGCTAAAAAGACCCAGTACTTC
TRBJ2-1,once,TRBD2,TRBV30,CAWSPGLGGDNEQFF,TGTGCCTGGAGTCCGGGACTAGGTGGGGACAATGAGCAGTTCTTC
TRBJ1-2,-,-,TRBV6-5,CASSQNRVYGYTF,TGTGCCAGCAGTCAAAACAGGGTCTATGGCTACACCTTC
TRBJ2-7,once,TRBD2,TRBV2,CASSERLAGGNILYEQYF,TGTGCCAGCAGTGAGAGACTAGCGGGAGGGAATATTCTCTACGAGCAGTACTTC
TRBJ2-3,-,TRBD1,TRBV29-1,CSVDGQGTDTQYF,TGCAGCGTTGATGGACAGGGCACAGATACGCAGTATTTT
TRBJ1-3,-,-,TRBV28,CASSLTFGHSRSGNTIYF,TGTGCCAGCAGTTTGACATTTGGCCACTCTCGCTCTGGAAACACCATATATTTT
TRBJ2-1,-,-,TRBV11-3,CASSLDGYREQFF,TGTGCCAGCAGCTTAGACGGGTACAGGGAGCAGTTCTTC
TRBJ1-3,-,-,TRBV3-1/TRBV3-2,CASSQRREYSSGNTIYF,TGTGCCAGCAGCCAGAGGAGGGAATACAGCTCTGGAAACACCATATATTTT
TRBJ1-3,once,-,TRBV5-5,CASSLAGHSGNTIYF,TGTGCCAGCAGCTTGGCAGGCCACTCTGGAAACACCATATATTTT
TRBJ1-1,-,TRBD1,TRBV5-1,CASSIIATGGITEAFF,TGCGCCAGCAGCATAATCGCGACAGGGGGCATCACTGAAGCTTTCTTT